The 15 T cell receptor beta chains below all came from one sample that was sequenced in a study of T cells after yellow fever vaccination. One entry per CDR3 protein results from TCRdb running MiXCR on the 5' RACE reads. The sample carries about 310,000 distinct CDR3 sequences, roughly 4% recorded once. The sequencing here drew on PBMCs, taken on the day of the yellow fever booster vaccination. The receptor set was obtained from a man between 18 and 35 years old who received the YFV17D yellow fever vaccine.

This clonotype appeared many times. The CDR3 coding sequence is TGTGCCAGCAGTGTTTTTGAAAGGGGGGGATCGGAGACCCAGTACTTC. Protein: CASSVFERGGSETQYF. V usage is TRBV9 and J usage is TRBJ2-5, with a possible D match to TRBD2 (7 bases). This CDR3 is built from 16 residues. Germline V lookup: CDR1 SGDLS, CDR2 YYNGEE. The V end was cut by 5 bases, the J end by 5 bases, with 22 bases between.

The genes are TRBV4-1 and TRBJ2-1; TRBD1 might be the D (6 bases). Germline V CDR1 and CDR2: MGHRA, YSYEKL. V dropped 4 bases and J dropped 2 bases, with 12 bases sitting between them. The CDR3 has 15 residues. CDR3 sequence (DNA): TGCGCCAGCAGCCCAGGACAGATGGCCTACAATGAGCAGTTCTTC. Translated: CASSPGQMAYNEQFF.

In its sample, this clonotype was seen many times. The CDR3 sequence is CASSSGTGINEQFF. In DNA, the CDR3 is TGTGCCAGCAGTTCCGGGACAGGGATCAATGAGCAGTTCTTC. This chain connects TRBV6-2 or TRBV6-3 to TRBJ2-1; 9 bases agree with TRBD1. The V gene end was trimmed by 4 bases and the J gene end by 6 bases; junction bases not matched to a gene: 4. The CDR3 covers 14 residues. Germline CDR1 reads MNHEY; CDR2 reads SVGEGT.

At least ten counts were recorded for this clonotype. The chain uses TRBV5-1 and TRBJ2-3, with D maybe TRBD1 (6 bases). The CDR3 length is 16 residues. CDR1 SGHRS and CDR2 YFSETQ come from the germline V gene. The V end lost 0 bases, the J end lost 3 bases, and 14 bases lay between the germline ends. The DNA for the CDR3 is TGCGCCAGCAGCTTGGGACAGGTAACCGGGACAGATACGCAGTATTTT. Its protein product is CASSLGQVTGTDTQYF.

This clonotype came up many times. The chain joins TRBV6-6 to TRBJ2-1; TRBD2 agrees at 8 bases. CDR3 length equals 17 residues. Germline V gene lookup returns CDR1 MNHNY and CDR2 SVGAGI (reference sequence). The junction had 6 bases not matched to a gene; V was cut back by 1 base and J by 1 base. This chain's CDR3 is CASSYYFGGVSYNEQFF. DNA of the CDR3: TGTGCCAGCAGTTACTATTTCGGGGGGGTGTCCTACAATGAGCAGTTCTTC.

This clonotype has ten or more counts. The rearrangement links TRBV9 to TRBJ2-3; the D gene could be TRBD1 or TRBD2 (7 bases each). V was pared by 4 bases and J by 0 bases, with 21 bases between. The germline gives CDR1 SGDLS, CDR2 YYNGEE. The CDR3 loop spans 18 amino acids. CDR3 loop: CASSSGEGARPSTDTQYF. The CDR3 DNA sequence: TGTGCCAGCAGCTCGGGGGAGGGGGCTCGCCCTAGCACAGATACGCAGTATTTT.

This chain connects TRBV5-6 to TRBJ2-1; the D gene could be TRBD1 or TRBD2 (5 bases each). The germline V gene has CDR1 SGHDT and CDR2 YYEEEE. Trimming left V 4 bases short and J 1 base short, with 12 bases between. The CDR3 has 15 residues. The CDR3 region has the DNA TGTGCCAGCAGCGGGGGTCTAGAGTCCTACAATGAGCAGTTCTTC. Translation: CASSGGLESYNEQFF.

This clonotype was seen at least ten times. The CDR3 nucleotides are TGTGCCAGCAGGAGGGATGGCTACACCTTC. This sequence encodes CASRRDGYTF. This chain links TRBV6-2 or TRBV6-3 with TRBJ1-2, with D hard to call. The CDR3 extends over 10 amino acids. CDR1 is MNHEY, CDR2 SVGEGT, per germline. The V gene lost 6 bases and the J gene lost 6 bases, with 5 bases spanning the gap.

This clonotype was observed many times. CDR3 bases: TGTGCCAGCAGCCAGGACAGGGATGGGTCACCCCTCCACTTT. Amino acid sequence: CASSQDRDGSPLHF. The chain joins TRBV6-5 to TRBJ1-6, with TRBD1 identical over 8 bases. The junction had 8 bases not matched to a gene; V was cut back by 6 bases and J by 10 bases. Germline loops: CDR1 MNHEY, CDR2 SVGAGI. The CDR3 is 14 amino acids.

This clonotype showed up many times. The rearrangement joins TRBV7-2 to TRBJ2-4; D gene unclear. Trimming pared 6 bases from V and 8 bases from J, leaving 14 bases between. There are 13 residues in the CDR3. Germline values: CDR1 SGHTA, CDR2 FQGNSA. The CDR3 is CASRSGTSDIQYF. The CDR3 DNA reads as TGTGCCAGCAGGTCCGGCACTTCGGACATTCAGTACTTC. The whole variable domain, filled in from reference TRBV7-2 and TRBJ2-4, reads GAGVSQSPSNKVTEKGKDVELRCDPISGHTALYWYRQSLGQGLEFLIYFQGNSAPDKSGLPSDRFSAERTGGSVSTLTIQRTQQEDSAVYLCASRSGTSDIQYFGAGTRLSVL.

This clonotype was counted ten times or more. The chain couples TRBV10-3 to TRBJ2-3, with D unclear. Germline CDR1 and CDR2: ENHRY and SYGVKD. Between the trimmed V and J ends, which lost 6 bases and 4 bases, there was a span of 8 bases. The CDR3 consists of 12 residues. CDR3 in amino acids: CAIRTSPDTQYF. Written as DNA, the CDR3 is TGTGCCATCAGGACGAGTCCAGATACGCAGTATTTT.

This clonotype was picked up a small number of times. This chain connects TRBV2 to TRBJ2-3; 10 positions agree with TRBD2. From germline, CDR1 is SNHLY and CDR2 FYNNEI. The CDR3 spans 15 residues. The junction had 8 bases not matched to a gene; V was cut back by 7 bases and J by 4 bases. CDR3 region: CASTLDSGGADTQYF. The CDR3 nucleotides read TGTGCCAGCACCTTGGACAGCGGGGGGGCAGATACGCAGTATTTT.

This clonotype was detected a few times. The chain carries TRBV4-3 and TRBJ1-2; no reliable D call. Germline assignment: CDR1 LGHNA and CDR2 YSLEER. The CDR3 is 16 amino acids. The V end lost 4 bases, the J end lost 5 bases, and 20 bases lay between the germline ends. The CDR3 loop reads CASSRTPGEGKYGYTF. Written as DNA, the CDR3 is TGCGCCAGCAGCCGAACTCCCGGGGAAGGGAAATATGGCTACACCTTC.

In its sample, this clonotype was seen many times. The rearrangement links TRBV7-2 to TRBJ1-2; D is unresolved. Germline CDR1 and CDR2: SGHTA and FQGNSA. The CDR3 has 12 amino acids. V was clipped by 5 bases and J by 5 bases, with 9 bases between them. The CDR3 spells CASSQDLYGYTF. The CDR3 nucleotides read TGTGCCAGCAGCCAGGACCTATATGGCTACACCTTC.

This clonotype was counted a few times. The rearrangement uses TRBV5-1 and TRBJ2-7; 11 bases are shared with TRBD2. From germline, CDR1 is SGHRS and CDR2 YFSETQ. CDR3 size: 16 residues. Unmatched junction bases numbered 8, after V lost 3 bases and J lost 3 bases. Here the CDR3 reads CASSSGPSGGRYEQYF. In DNA form, the CDR3 reads TGCGCCAGCAGCTCTGGGCCTAGCGGGGGGCGCTACGAGCAGTACTTC.